These 5 T cell receptor beta chains came from one sample sequenced in a study of T-cell reconstitution after alpha-beta-depleted transplantation in children. TCRbeta library preparation incorporated unique molecular identifiers. TCRdb processed the PCR reads anew with MiXCR; each CDR3 protein has one entry. The data show tens of thousands of distinct CDR3 sequences, roughly 5.2% seen once. Material: PBMCs, mostly from graft donor cells, obtained 180 days after TCRalphabeta/CD19-depleted stem cell transplant. The source of these receptors is a boy in the first two years of life who had a stem cell transplant for acute myeloid leukemia, so the T cells may come from the graft donor.

This clonotype was observed many times. V and J are TRBV7-2 and TRBJ1-3; tentatively, D is TRBD1 (6 bases). Trimming took off 2 bases at V and 4 bases at J, with 15 bases between the two ends. This CDR3 contains 16 residues. Germline V lookup: CDR1 SGHTA, CDR2 FQGNSA. CDR3 sequence: CASSLRGGPPGNTIYF. In nucleotides, the CDR3 is TGTGCCAGCAGCTTAAGGGGGGGGCCCCCCGGAAACACCATATATTTT.

This clonotype was observed many times. This chain links TRBV5-1 with TRBJ2-5; D gene uncertain. CDR1 and CDR2 (germline): SGHRS, YFSETQ. Deletions cut 3 bases from V and 1 base from J, with 7 bases between. The CDR3 spans 13 residues. The CDR3 region is CASSYEIQETQYF. The CDR3 coding sequence is TGCGCCAGCAGCTATGAGATCCAAGAGACCCAGTACTTC. The whole variable domain, remainder taken from reference TRBV5-1 and TRBJ2-5, is KAGVTQTPRYLIKTRGQQVTLSCSPISGHRSVSWYQQTPGQGLQFLFEYFSETQRNKGNFPGRFSGRQFSNSRSEMNVSTLELGDSALYLCASSYEIQETQYFGPGTRLLVL.

This clonotype was counted many times. The V and J genes are TRBV7-9 and TRBJ1-4; D is uncertain. V dropped 5 bases and J dropped 12 bases, with 16 bases sitting between them. The CDR3 length is 13 residues. Germline values: CDR1 SEHNR, CDR2 FQNEAQ (reference sequence). CDR3 residues: CASSLPPWAELFF. CDR3 DNA sequence: TGTGCCAGCAGCCTACCCCCCTGGGCGGAACTGTTTTTT.

This clonotype was seen many times. The J gene is TRBJ2-3, the V gene TRBV5-8; tentative D call: TRBD1 (6 bases). Germline V lookup: CDR1 SGHTS, CDR2 YDEGEE. Trimming cost V 5 bases and J 1 base, with 11 bases left between them. The CDR3 is 14 residues long. CDR3 protein: CASRKPGGTDTQYF. CDR3 sequence (DNA): TGTGCCAGCAGAAAACCAGGGGGCACAGATACGCAGTATTTT.

This clonotype has ten or more counts. The J gene is TRBJ1-1, the V gene TRBV7-2; TRBD1 matches at 9 bases. Germline-derived CDR1 and CDR2 are SGHTA and FQGNSA. The CDR3 is 12 amino acids. The ends lost 11 bases at V and 5 bases at J; junction bases unmatched: 6. CDR3 sequence: CAPLDRGTEAFF. CDR3 bases: TGTGCCCCCCTCGACAGGGGGACTGAAGCTTTCTTT.